The T cell receptor (beta chain) under discussion was sequenced for a study of cytomegalovirus exposure and HLA in healthy donors. Study-level findings and limits: Trimming of TCR beta V- and J-genes showed a link, identified in a later analysis, to a missense DCLRE1C variant. Specificity for CMV antigens was confirmed in vitro for a few of the CMV-associated chains. Accounts indicate the classifier identified cytomegalovirus status with strong specificity and sensitivity. A later analysis linked 16,951 TCR beta sequences to HLA alleles at 0.05 false discovery rate.

Germline V gene sequence: CDR1 MNHNS, CDR2 SASEGT. The CDR3 is 15 residues long. Deletions cut 6 bases from V and 6 bases from J, with 21 bases between. 13 Jbeta primers and 60 Vbeta primers were used for the PCR. Produced via immunoSEQ multiplex PCR; TCRdb's table is partial and in-frame only. The sample holds around 90,000 clones, under 85% seen once. Points on this clone: Antigen specificity is unknown.

The TCR was taken from a man in his thirties or forties in good health and CMV-seronegative. This chain joins TRBV6-1 and TRBJ2-7; D is unresolved. The sequenced sample consisted of PBMCs. CDR3 sequence reads: CASRALGPFLTEQYF. The CDR3 region has the DNA TGTGCCAGCAGAGCCTTGGGCCCCTTCCTTACCGAGCAGTACTTC.